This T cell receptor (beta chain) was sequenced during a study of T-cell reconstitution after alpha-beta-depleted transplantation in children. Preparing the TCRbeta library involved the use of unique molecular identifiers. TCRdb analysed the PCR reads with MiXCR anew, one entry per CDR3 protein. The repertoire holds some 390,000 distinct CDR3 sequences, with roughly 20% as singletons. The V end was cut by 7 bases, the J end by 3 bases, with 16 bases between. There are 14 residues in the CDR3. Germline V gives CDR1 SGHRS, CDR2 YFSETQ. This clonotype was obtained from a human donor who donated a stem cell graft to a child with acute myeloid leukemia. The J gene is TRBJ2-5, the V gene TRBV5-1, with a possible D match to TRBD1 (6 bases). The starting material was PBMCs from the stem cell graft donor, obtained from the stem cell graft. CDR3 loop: CASCTGSEKETQYF. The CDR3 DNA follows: TGCGCCAGCTGTACAGGGAGTGAGAAAGAGACCCAGTACTTC.